A selection of T cell receptor beta chains follows, all from one sample in a study of molecular identifiers for immune sequencing clone quantification. A single record per CDR3 protein comes from TCRdb applying MiXCR to the PCR reads. The table records fewer than 350,000 distinct CDR3 sequences, over 20% of them present only once. Sequenced sample: naive CD8+ T cells from blood, with Jurkat cell RNA spiked in. The receptors come from a human donor in good health. Some libraries in this study had Jurkat cell RNA spiked in. CDR3s include the opening cysteine and the closing phenylalanine or tryptophan. Each record gives: D gene, V gene, J gene, clone size, CDR3 DNA, CDR3 protein. D genes are given only for firm matches. Only some rows state a clone size, as once, few, many or a class for expanded clones.

TRBD2	TRBV19	TRBJ2-1	many	TGTGCCAGTAGTATTCTAGCGGGAGCAGGTTACAATGAGCAGTTCTTC	CASSILAGAGYNEQFF
TRBD1	TRBV27	TRBJ1-1	few	TGTGCCAGCAGCCCCGGGGACAGGGTAAACACTGAAGCTTTCTTT	CASSPGDRVNTEAFF
-	TRBV7-9	TRBJ2-1	few	TGTGCCAGCAGCCAGAACAGCAATGAGCAGTTCTTC	CASSQNSNEQFF
-	TRBV2	TRBJ2-3	many	TGTGCCAGCAGTGAGGGGCCAGATACGCAGTATTTT	CASSEGPDTQYF
-	TRBV20-1	TRBJ2-3	-	TGCAGTGCCCGGGTAGGGTACACAGATACGCAGTATTTT	CSARVGYTDTQYF
-	TRBV27	TRBJ2-7	-	TGTGCCAGCAGTTTTGGGGGGGCCCCTGGCGAGCAGTACTTC	CASSFGGAPGEQYF
-	TRBV9	TRBJ1-1	many	TGTGCCAGCAGCCCACCTGTAACAGCGAACACTGAAGCTTTCTTT	CASSPPVTANTEAFF
-	TRBV6-4	TRBJ2-3	many	TGTGCCAGCAGTCGACAGGCATTAGCAGATACGCAGTATTTT	CASSRQALADTQYF
TRBD2	TRBV6-2/TRBV6-3	TRBJ2-2	few	TGTGCCAGCAGCCCAATACTAGCGGGAGCCTCCGGGGAGCTGTTTTTT	CASSPILAGASGELFF
-	TRBV20-1	TRBJ2-7	-	TGCAGTGCTAGTTCCGGTGGTGAGCAGTACTTC	CSASSGGEQYF
-	TRBV4-3	TRBJ2-3	many	TGCGCCAGCAGCCAAGATCGCGAGGACACAGATACGCAGTATTTT	CASSQDREDTDTQYF
-	TRBV6-1	TRBJ2-7	many	TGTGCCAGCAGTGTCCGGGACACCTACTACGAGCAGTACTTC	CASSVRDTYYEQYF
TRBD1	TRBV12-3/TRBV12-4	TRBJ1-1	-	TGTGCCAGCAGCGGACAGGGATCCACTGAAGCTTTCTTT	CASSGQGSTEAFF
TRBD1	TRBV4-1	TRBJ1-5	-	TGCGCCAGCAGCGAAACAGGGGGCGGCGGGGGCAATCAGCCCCAGCATTTT	CASSETGGGGGNQPQHF
-	TRBV7-9	TRBJ2-5	-	TGTGCCAGCAGCTTAGATGCGGCTTACCAAGAGACCCAGTACTTC	CASSLDAAYQETQYF
-	TRBV5-6	TRBJ1-1	many	TGTGCCAGCAGAAACGATTGGAACACTGAAGCTTTCTTT	CASRNDWNTEAFF
TRBD1	TRBV7-8	TRBJ2-3	many	TGTGCCAGCAGCTTAGGGGTTATGGGACAGGGGTTCGGCACAGATACGCAGTATTTT	CASSLGVMGQGFGTDTQYF
-	TRBV7-9	TRBJ2-7	many	TGTGCCAGCAGCTCTCCGGGGGTAACCTACGAGCAGTACTTC	CASSSPGVTYEQYF
-	TRBV4-1	TRBJ2-3	-	TGCGCCAGTAGCCAAGCGCGTCCTAGCACAGATACGCAGTATTTT	CASSQARPSTDTQYF
-	TRBV4-3	TRBJ1-5	many	TGCGCCAGCAGCCAAGATAGGGGCTCGACAGGATATCAGCCCCAGCATTTT	CASSQDRGSTGYQPQHF
-	TRBV20-1	TRBJ2-7	many	TGCAGTGCTAGAGATTTGGAAGGGTACTACGAGCAGTACTTC	CSARDLEGYYEQYF
-	TRBV7-6	TRBJ2-3	-	TGTGCCAGCAGCTTAAGGGGGGGCAGAGATACGCAGTATTTT	CASSLRGGRDTQYF
TRBD1	TRBV28	TRBJ1-5	many	TGTGCCAGCAGTCCGATCGGGGACAGGGGCAATCAGCCCCAGCATTTT	CASSPIGDRGNQPQHF
-	TRBV27	TRBJ2-7	-	TGTGCCAGCAGTTACAGGGGGGGGACCTACGAGCAGTACTTC	CASSYRGGTYEQYF
-	TRBV7-3	TRBJ2-1	many	TGTGCCAGCAGCTTAATTCAGACGTCCTACAATGAGCAGTTCTTC	CASSLIQTSYNEQFF
TRBD2	TRBV2	TRBJ2-1	many	TGTGCCAGCAGGGAACTAGCGGACTCCTACAATGAGCAGTTCTTC	CASRELADSYNEQFF
-	TRBV6-6	TRBJ2-7	many	TGTGCCAGCAGTTACCCCGGGATTTACGAGCAGTACTTC	CASSYPGIYEQYF
-	TRBV20-1	TRBJ1-1	few	TGCAGTGCTAGAGCTATCGCGGAGAACACTGAAGCTTTCTTT	CSARAIAENTEAFF
TRBD1	TRBV27	TRBJ1-1	many	TGTGCCAGCCGCAGGGGGGGCCTTATGAACACTGAAGCTTTCTTT	CASRRGGLMNTEAFF
-	TRBV4-3	TRBJ1-3	many	TGCGCCAGCAGCCATCAAGCGAGTTCTGGAAACACCATATATTTT	CASSHQASSGNTIYF
TRBD2	TRBV7-9	TRBJ2-3	many	TGTGCCAGCAGCCCTGGACTAGCTCAACCCACAGATACGCAGTATTTT	CASSPGLAQPTDTQYF
-	TRBV12-3/TRBV12-4	TRBJ1-5	-	TGTGCCAGCAGTTCCTCGGGACCAACGCAGGCCCAGCATTTT	CASSSSGPTQAQHF
-	TRBV5-3	TRBJ1-1	-	TGTGTCAGCTCCCTGTGGGGCAGGGTTAACACTGAAGCTTTCTTT	CVSSLWGRVNTEAFF
-	TRBV9	TRBJ1-5	few	TGTGCCAGCAGTACAGGCAACGCCAATCAGCCCCAGCATTTT	CASSTGNANQPQHF
-	TRBV12-3/TRBV12-4	TRBJ1-1	-	TGTGCCAGCAGTGAGACAAATTGGGGTACTGAAGCTTTCTTT	CASSETNWGTEAFF
TRBD2	TRBV5-1	TRBJ2-3	-	TGCGCCAGCAGCTTCGGACGGGGGGATCGCACAGATACGCAGTATTTT	CASSFGRGDRTDTQYF
-	TRBV28	TRBJ2-3	many	TGTGCCAGCAGTTTGAGCCTCGAGGGTACCATTAGCACAGATACGCAGTATTTT	CASSLSLEGTISTDTQYF
-	TRBV2	TRBJ2-3	many	TGTGCCAGCAGTGAAGACAGGGGCACAGATACGCAGTATTTT	CASSEDRGTDTQYF
TRBD1	TRBV4-2	TRBJ1-5	few	TGTGCCAGCAGCCAAGATCAGGGGGCGGATAGAGAGCAGCCCCAGCATTTT	CASSQDQGADREQPQHF
TRBD2	TRBV6-2/TRBV6-3	TRBJ2-1	many	TGTGCCAGCAGTAGCGGGGTCGAGCAGTTCTTC	CASSSGVEQFF
-	TRBV7-2	TRBJ2-3	-	TGTGCCAGCAGCTTAGTTCCGCGGAGGACCGATACGCGGTATTTT	CASSLVPRRTDTRYF
TRBD2	TRBV28	TRBJ2-1	many	TGTGCCAGCAGTTCGCGGGGGGTCCAACGGCGCAATGAGCAGTTCTTC	CASSSRGVQRRNEQFF
-	TRBV27	TRBJ1-1	-	TGTGCCAGCAGTTTGTGTGGGGCCACTGAAGCTTTCTTT	CASSLCGATEAFF
TRBD1	TRBV20-1	TRBJ1-4	few	TGCAGTGCTAGAGATCTATTTGCAGGGGGCCTAAATGAAAAACTGTTTTTT	CSARDLFAGGLNEKLFF
-	TRBV6-2/TRBV6-3	TRBJ2-5	-	TGTGCCAGCAGTGAACTGGGCCAAGAGACCCAGTACTTC	CASSELGQETQYF
-	TRBV28	TRBJ2-1	many	TGTGCCAGCAGTTTTATAGTTCAGTGGGACAAATACAATGAGCAGTTCTTC	CASSFIVQWDKYNEQFF
TRBD2	TRBV20-1	TRBJ2-2	once	TGCAGTGCTAGAATGCCTAGCGGAGCGAACACCGGGGAGCTGTTTTTT	CSARMPSGANTGELFF
-	TRBV2	TRBJ2-3	few	TGTGCCAGCAGTGAAGGGGGGGGCACAGATACGCAGTATTTT	CASSEGGGTDTQYF
-	TRBV6-5	TRBJ2-6	many	TGTGCCAGCAGTTACTTCGAAGGGTCTCTTGGGGCCAACGTCCTGACTTTC	CASSYFEGSLGANVLTF
TRBD1	TRBV7-9	TRBJ2-7	-	TGTGCCAGCAGCTTAGTCAGGGGGCCCGAGCTGGGTTACGAGCAGTACTTC	CASSLVRGPELGYEQYF
TRBD1	TRBV29-1	TRBJ2-2	many	TGCAGCGTCCGCACAGGGGGACCTCTGTGGGAGCTGTTTTTT	CSVRTGGPLWELFF
-	TRBV7-9	TRBJ1-1	many	TGTGCCAGCAGCAGGGGACCTGGAGCTTTCTTT	CASSRGPGAFF
-	TRBV4-3	TRBJ2-1	many	TGCGCCAGCAGCCCACAGGGTAGCTCCTACAATGAGCAGTTCTTC	CASSPQGSSYNEQFF